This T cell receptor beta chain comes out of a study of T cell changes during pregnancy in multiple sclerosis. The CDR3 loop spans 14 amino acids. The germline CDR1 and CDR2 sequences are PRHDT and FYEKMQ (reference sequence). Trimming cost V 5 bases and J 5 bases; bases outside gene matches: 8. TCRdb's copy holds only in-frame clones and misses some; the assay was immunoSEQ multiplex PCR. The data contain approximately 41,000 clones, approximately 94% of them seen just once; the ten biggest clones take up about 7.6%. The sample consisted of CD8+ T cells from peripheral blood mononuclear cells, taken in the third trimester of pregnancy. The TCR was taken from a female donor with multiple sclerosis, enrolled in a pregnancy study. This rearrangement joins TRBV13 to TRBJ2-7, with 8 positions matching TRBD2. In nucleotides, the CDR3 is TGTGCCAGCAGCCGAATAGCGGGACTAGACGAGCAGTACTTC. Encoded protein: CASSRIAGLDEQYF.